This T cell receptor beta chain is drawn from a study of response to subunit inactivated influenza vaccine. The CDR3 is 13 residues long. V lost 0 bases and J 7 bases, leaving 7 bases between the germline ends. Germline-derived CDR1 and CDR2 are LGHDT and YNNKEL (reference sequence). TCRdb redid the calling of the RT-PCR reads with MiXCR, one entry per CDR3 protein. The sample shows 500,000 to 700,000 distinct CDR3 sequences, roughly 23% of them seen only once. These data also formed part of another study, on T cells expressing NK-cell markers. From that paper: Beta-chain TCR cDNA was generated via 5'RACE template switching with UMIs. Among several donors, these clonotypes also ranked first in the CD3+CD56-NKG2C+ fraction. HCMV specificity of expanded NKG2C+ T cell clones remained unclear.

The sequences come from CD4+ T cells sorted from PBMCs, collected roughly 12 days after vaccination. The rearrangement joins TRBV3-1 to TRBJ2-1, with D hard to call. This clonotype was sampled from a man in his fifties who received an inactivated influenza vaccine. CDR3 residues: CASSQDPVNEQFF. The CDR3 DNA sequence: TGTGCCAGCAGCCAAGATCCAGTTAATGAGCAGTTCTTC.